This passage covers 29 T cell receptor beta chains from one sample sequenced in a study of response to subunit inactivated influenza vaccine. TCRdb reanalysed the RT-PCR reads using MiXCR and keeps one entry per CDR3 protein. The sample has under 500,000 distinct CDR3 sequences, approximately 11% seen once. The source material was PBMCs from blood, sampled more than 35 days after vaccination. The receptors were sampled from a man aged 50 to 60 who received an inactivated influenza vaccine.

V gene TRBV7-2 combines with J gene TRBJ2-7, with TRBD1 matching over 8 bases. Germline trimming cut 5 bases from V and 2 bases from J; bases unmatched to any gene: 8. CDR1 is SGHTA, CDR2 FQGNSA, per germline. The CDR3 loop spans 15 amino acids. CDR3: CASSPGQGMTYEQYF. The CDR3 DNA reads as TGTGCCAGCAGCCCAGGACAGGGTATGACCTACGAGCAGTACTTC. Variable domain in full (rest from reference TRBV7-2 and TRBJ2-7): GAGVSQSPSNKVTEKGKDVELRCDPISGHTALYWYRQSLGQGLEFLIYFQGNSAPDKSGLPSDRFSAERTGGSVSTLTIQRTQQEDSAVYLCASSPGQGMTYEQYFGPGTRLTVT.

At least ten counts were recorded for this clonotype. J is TRBJ2-1 and V is TRBV19; D assignment may be TRBD1 or TRBD2 (5 bases each). This CDR3 contains 14 residues. V was clipped by 4 bases and J by 7 bases, with 14 bases between them. Germline V gene lookup returns CDR1 LNHDA and CDR2 SQIVND (reference sequence). The CDR3 sequence: CASSNRGAKNEQFF. The CDR3 DNA reads TGTGCCAGTAGTAACCGGGGCGCCAAAAATGAGCAGTTCTTC.

This clonotype was detected a few times. The chain has TRBV7-2 and TRBJ2-3, with 11 positions matching TRBD1. Germline V gene data show CDR1 as SGHTA and CDR2 as FQGNSA. The V segment lost 5 bases and the J segment 5 bases; nucleotides outside the gene matches: 3. The CDR3 covers 14 residues. The CDR3 sequence: CASSPDRGLDTQYF. The CDR3 DNA sequence: TGTGCCAGCAGCCCGGACAGGGGGCTAGATACGCAGTATTTT.

This clonotype was recorded many times. V usage is TRBV20-1 and J usage is TRBJ2-1; a weak D match, TRBD2 (5 bases). Per the germline V gene, CDR1 is DFQATT and CDR2 is SNEGSKA (reference sequence). With 3 bases removed from V and 5 bases from J, the gap between germline ends came to 11 bases. This CDR3 is built from 13 residues. For the CDR3, the DNA is TGCAGTGCTAGTATTAGCGCGGACAATGAGCAGTTCTTC. Translation gives CSASISADNEQFF.

This clonotype was recorded at least ten times. The chain's CDR3 is CASSSIAGDTYNEQFF. CDR3 in DNA: TGTGCCAGCAGCTCAATAGCGGGAGATACCTACAATGAGCAGTTCTTC. The gene calls are TRBV7-2 and TRBJ2-1; TRBD2 matches 9 bases. J gave up 2 bases and V 4 bases, and 6 bases lay outside the gene matches. Germline CDR1 is SGHTA and CDR2 is FQGNSA. This CDR3 is 16 amino acids long.

V is TRBV5-6 and J is TRBJ2-5; D may correspond to TRBD1 or TRBD2 (6 bases each). CDR3 length equals 14 residues. CDR1 and CDR2 (germline): SGHDT, YYEEEE. With 4 bases removed from V and 1 base from J, the gap between germline ends came to 11 bases. The DNA of the CDR3 is TGTGCCAGCAGCCCGGGGGCCCCCCAAGAGACCCAGTACTTC. This encodes CASSPGAPQETQYF. Looking up the rest from reference TRBV5-6 and TRBJ2-5 gives the full variable domain: DAGVTQSPTHLIKTRGQQVTLRCSPKSGHDTVSWYQQALGQGPQFIFQYYEEEERQRGNFPDRFSGHQFPNYSSELNVNALLLGDSALYLCASSPGAPQETQYFGPGTRLLVL.

The chain recombines TRBV20-1 with TRBJ2-2; TRBD1 agrees at 9 bases. The germline V gene has CDR1 DFQATT and CDR2 SNEGSKA (reference sequence). The J segment lost 2 bases and the V segment lost 6 bases, leaving 4 bases of the junction unmatched. This CDR3 spans 14 amino acids. CDR3 residues: CSATQGANTGELFF. CDR3 nucleotides: TGCAGTGCCACACAGGGGGCCAACACCGGGGAGCTGTTTTTT.

The rearrangement links TRBV18 to TRBJ2-7; 7 nucleotides line up with TRBD1. V dropped 5 bases and J dropped 0; count of bases not matched to a gene: 7. Per germline, CDR1 KGHSH and CDR2 LQKENI. The CDR3 runs 15 residues. The CDR3 here is CASSEGALSSYEQYF. The DNA for the CDR3 is TGTGCCAGCTCAGAGGGGGCCTTGAGCTCCTACGAGCAGTACTTC. Combining the CDR3 with reference TRBV18 and TRBJ2-7 gives the whole variable domain NAGVMQNPRHLVRRRGQEARLRCSPMKGHSHVYWYRQLPEEGLKFMVYLQKENIIDESGMPKERFSAEFPKEGPSILRIQQVVRGDSAAYFCASSEGALSSYEQYFGPGTRLTVT.

This clonotype turned up a few times. The genes are TRBV7-2 and TRBJ2-7, with D perhaps matching TRBD1 or TRBD2 (6 bases each). V lost 4 bases to trimming and J lost 5 bases, with 9 bases between them. The CDR3 runs to 12 residues. The V gene's germline CDR1 is SGHTA and CDR2 FQGNSA. CDR3 DNA: TGTGCCAGCAGCTCCGGGGGCCACGAGCAGTACTTC. It is translated as CASSSGGHEQYF.

This clonotype came up many times. The V gene is TRBV12-3 or TRBV12-4, the J gene TRBJ2-7, with D uncertain. V lost 6 bases and J 3 bases, leaving 18 bases between the germline ends. The CDR3 covers 15 residues. Here the CDR3 reads CASSSRFATYYEQYF. Written as DNA, the CDR3 is TGTGCCAGCAGCTCCCGTTTCGCAACCTACTACGAGCAGTACTTC.

This clonotype was seen repeatedly, ten times or more. V gene TRBV5-6 combines with J gene TRBJ2-1, with TRBD2 matching 7 bases. V was clipped by 0 bases and J by 2 bases; unmatched bases: 5. Germline assignment: CDR1 SGHDT and CDR2 YYEEEE. The CDR3 loop spans 16 amino acids. CDR3 sequence reads: CASSLGLAAPYNEQFF. The CDR3 DNA sequence: TGTGCCAGCAGCTTGGGGCTAGCGGCCCCCTACAATGAGCAGTTCTTC. Together with reference TRBV5-6 and TRBJ2-1, the CDR3 gives the full variable domain: DAGVTQSPTHLIKTRGQQVTLRCSPKSGHDTVSWYQQALGQGPQFIFQYYEEEERQRGNFPDRFSGHQFPNYSSELNVNALLLGDSALYLCASSLGLAAPYNEQFFGPGTRLTVL.

The CDR3, as DNA: TGTGCCAGCACCTTGGGACCCCGGGGCGGCACAGATACGCAGTATTTT. Translating it yields CASTLGPRGGTDTQYF. The chain employs TRBV9 and TRBJ2-3, with D perhaps TRBD1 or TRBD2 (5 bases each). Trimming stripped 6 bases from V and 1 base from J, with 18 bases between. This CDR3 has 16 residues. CDR1 and CDR2 (germline): SGDLS, YYNGEE.

The J gene is TRBJ2-7, the V gene TRBV20-1; 8 bases match TRBD2. Looked up from germline, CDR1 is DFQATT and CDR2 is SNEGSKA (reference sequence). CDR3 length: 14 residues. With 5 bases clipped from V and 2 bases from J, the junction kept 8 bases outside the gene matches. CDR3 DNA: TGCAGTGCTGGACGACTAGCGCCCACCTACGAGCAGTACTTC. Protein: CSAGRLAPTYEQYF.

In its sample, this clonotype was seen many times. This chain links TRBV29-1 with TRBJ2-1; a possible D gene is TRBD1 (6 bases). This CDR3 has 13 residues. The germline V gene encodes CDR1 SQVTM and CDR2 ANQGSEA. V lost 4 bases and J 9 bases, leaving 16 bases between the germline ends. The DNA for the CDR3 is TGCAGCGTTGGGGCAGGGGATCGCGGTGAGCAGTTCTTC. Translation: CSVGAGDRGEQFF.

The gene calls are TRBV3-1 and TRBJ1-3; tentatively, D is TRBD1 (6 bases). Germline V lookup: CDR1 LGHDT, CDR2 YNNKEL (reference sequence). V lost 3 bases and J 2 bases, leaving 14 bases between the germline ends. The CDR3 has 16 amino acids. The DNA for the CDR3 is TGTGCCAGCAGCCAGACAGGAATCTCTGCTGGAAACACCATATATTTT. Its translation: CASSQTGISAGNTIYF.

V usage is TRBV28 and J usage is TRBJ2-5; 14 positions match TRBD2. Per germline, CDR1 MDHEN and CDR2 SYDVKM. Unmatched junction bases numbered 2, after V lost 2 bases and J lost 3 bases. The CDR3 covers 16 residues. Here the CDR3 reads CASSLTTSGREETQYF. CDR3 bases: TGTGCCAGCAGTTTAACGACTAGCGGGAGGGAAGAGACCCAGTACTTC.

The J gene is TRBJ2-3, the V gene TRBV7-2; D is unclear. This CDR3 has 14 residues. V was pared by 0 bases and J by 1 base, with 5 bases between. Germline V gene sequence: CDR1 SGHTA, CDR2 FQGNSA. The CDR3 DNA follows: TGTGCCAGCAGCTTAGCACGCCGCACAGATACGCAGTATTTT. It codes for CASSLARRTDTQYF.

CDR3 coding DNA: TGTGCCAGCAGCGCTACGACAGGGGGAAACACCGGGGAGCTGTTTTTT. As protein: CASSATTGGNTGELFF. This chain uses TRBV9 with TRBJ2-2, with TRBD1 matching over 9 bases. The length of the CDR3 is 16 residues. After removal of 3 bases from V and 2 bases from J, the junction contained 5 bases not matched to a gene. Germline V gives CDR1 SGDLS, CDR2 YYNGEE. Together with reference TRBV9 and TRBJ2-2, the CDR3 gives the full variable domain: DSGVTQTPKHLITATGQRVTLRCSPRSGDLSVYWYQQSLDQGLQFLIQYYNGEERAKGNILERFSAQQFPDLHSELNLSSLELGDSALYFCASSATTGGNTGELFFGEGSRLTVL.

The table lists this clonotype with a few counts. The gene calls are TRBV6-1 and TRBJ2-3; weak D call: TRBD1 (6 bases). The ends were cut back, 7 bases at V and 3 bases at J, with 14 bases in the middle. Germline CDR1 is MNHNS and CDR2 is SASEGT. This CDR3 region has 14 residues. The CDR3 DNA reads as TGTGCCAGCAAGTGGCAGGGGACGACAGATACGCAGTATTTT. Amino acid sequence: CASKWQGTTDTQYF.

This clonotype was seen more than once but under ten times. The V gene is TRBV2, the J gene TRBJ1-6, with 7 positions matching TRBD1. Germline V CDR1 and CDR2: SNHLY, FYNNEI. This CDR3 region has 14 residues. With V trimmed by 5 bases and J by 7 bases, 5 bases remained unmatched. The CDR3: CASSQTGLNSPLHF. In nucleotides, the CDR3 is TGTGCCAGCAGTCAGACAGGGCTCAATTCACCCCTCCACTTT.

In this sample, this clonotype turned up a few times. J is TRBJ2-3 and V is TRBV24-1; no clear D. Per germline, CDR1 KGHDR and CDR2 SFDVKD. The CDR3 extends over 14 amino acids. V gave up 0 bases and J gave up 0 bases, with 3 bases separating them. In DNA form, the CDR3 reads TGTGCCACCAGTGATTTGGCTAGCACAGATACGCAGTATTTT. This gives the protein CATSDLASTDTQYF.

The chain recombines TRBV6-5 with TRBJ2-3; TRBD1 might be the D (6 bases). Germline values: CDR1 MNHEY, CDR2 SVGAGI. Trimming removed 2 bases from V and 4 bases from J, with 13 bases in between. The CDR3 has 15 amino acids. The CDR3 region is CASSYMGARADTQYF. As DNA, the CDR3 is TGTGCCAGCAGTTACATGGGGGCGCGTGCAGATACGCAGTATTTT.

This clonotype was seen more than once but under ten times. This chain links TRBV27 with TRBJ2-1; 10 positions match TRBD2. The CDR3 contains 14 residues. V shed 2 bases, J shed 9 bases, and the junction held 4 bases outside the gene matches. Germline V gives CDR1 MNHEY, CDR2 SMNVEV (reference sequence). The CDR3 DNA follows: TGTGCCAGCAGTTTACTAGCGGGAGTTGGTGAGCAGTTCTTC. Its translation: CASSLLAGVGEQFF.

This clonotype was counted a few times. The chain couples TRBV5-1 to TRBJ2-7, with 7 bases matching TRBD2. The CDR3 has 14 residues. Looked up from germline, CDR1 is SGHRS and CDR2 is YFSETQ. J was trimmed by 4 bases and V by 0 bases; bases with no gene match: 4. The CDR3 bases are TGCGCCAGCAGCTTGGTGGAGGGAGGGTACGAGCAGTACTTC. Protein sequence: CASSLVEGGYEQYF.

V is TRBV18 and J is TRBJ1-2; the match to TRBD1 covers 9 bases. The length of the CDR3 is 15 residues. The V segment lost 0 bases and the J segment 4 bases; nucleotides outside the gene matches: 3. Germline V gives CDR1 KGHSH, CDR2 LQKENI. CDR3 amino acids: CASSPPGQGFYGYTF. In DNA form, the CDR3 reads TGTGCCAGCTCACCACCGGGACAGGGCTTCTATGGCTACACCTTC.

This clonotype was recorded at least ten times. The chain employs TRBV7-8 and TRBJ1-6; tentative D call: TRBD1 (6 bases). The CDR3 totals 15 residues. Germline V gene data show CDR1 as SGHVS and CDR2 as FQNEAQ. V lost 5 bases and J 5 bases, leaving 13 bases between the germline ends. The DNA of the CDR3 is TGTGCCAGCAGCCGATACAGGGAAAATAATTCACCCCTCCACTTT. Residues: CASSRYRENNSPLHF.

This clonotype showed up just a few times. The chain employs TRBV6-2 or TRBV6-3 and TRBJ2-5; no clear D gene. V was cut by 5 bases and J by 4 bases, with 20 bases left in between. Germline V gene sequence: CDR1 MNHEY, CDR2 SVGEGT. The CDR3 totals 16 residues. CDR3 bases: TGTGCCAGCAGTGGTGGTCGCGACATGAGGAGAGAGACCCAGTACTTC. It codes for CASSGGRDMRRETQYF.

The CDR3 loop reads CATSHREQETQYF. CDR3 nucleotides: TGTGCCACCAGCCATCGGGAGCAAGAGACCCAGTACTTC. The chain couples TRBV24-1 to TRBJ2-5; D may be TRBD2 (6 bases). Per germline, CDR1 KGHDR and CDR2 SFDVKD. The length of the CDR3 is 13 residues. Between the trimmed V and J ends, which lost 7 bases and 2 bases, there was a span of 10 bases.

At least ten counts were recorded for this clonotype. The genes are TRBV20-1 and TRBJ2-5; perhaps TRBD1 as D (6 bases). The CDR3 contains 15 residues. Germline CDR1 reads DFQATT; CDR2 reads SNEGSKA (reference sequence). Trimming took 0 bases from V and 2 from J, leaving 13 bases between them. CDR3 sequence reads: CSARDGGDHQETQYF. CDR3 sequence (DNA): TGCAGTGCTAGAGATGGGGGCGACCATCAAGAGACCCAGTACTTC.